The TCR beta chain described here comes from a study of T-cell memory formation after mild COVID-19. MiXCR was run by TCRdb on the 5' RACE reads, yielding one entry per CDR3 protein. The table records over 450,000 distinct CDR3 sequences, roughly 21% of them present only once. Concerning this clonotype itself: Antigen: not known.

Trimming shortened V by 5 bases and J by 6 bases, and 19 bases separated the two germline ends. The germline CDR1 and CDR2 sequences are LGHDT and YNNKEL (reference sequence). This CDR3 has 15 residues. General study results and limits: Contracting CD8+ clones were enriched in EMRA, CD4+ mainly in CM and EM. The SARS-CoV-2 specificity of second-wave clones reaching peak at day 37 remained unverified. There was a balanced CD4/CD8 profile in clones contracting day 15 to 85, and later expanders leaned CD4+.

This sequence originates from an adult woman who had mild COVID-19 (a few samples of this study predate the infection). Cell type and time point are not known. The chain recombines TRBV3-1 with TRBJ1-1; no clear D. Sequences were obtained from PBMCs or a T cell subset sorted from them (not recorded which). The CDR3 DNA follows: TGTGCCAGCAGCTATGGGGTCGGGTCCTTAGCTGAAGCTTTCTTT. Translated, it gives CASSYGVGSLAEAFF.